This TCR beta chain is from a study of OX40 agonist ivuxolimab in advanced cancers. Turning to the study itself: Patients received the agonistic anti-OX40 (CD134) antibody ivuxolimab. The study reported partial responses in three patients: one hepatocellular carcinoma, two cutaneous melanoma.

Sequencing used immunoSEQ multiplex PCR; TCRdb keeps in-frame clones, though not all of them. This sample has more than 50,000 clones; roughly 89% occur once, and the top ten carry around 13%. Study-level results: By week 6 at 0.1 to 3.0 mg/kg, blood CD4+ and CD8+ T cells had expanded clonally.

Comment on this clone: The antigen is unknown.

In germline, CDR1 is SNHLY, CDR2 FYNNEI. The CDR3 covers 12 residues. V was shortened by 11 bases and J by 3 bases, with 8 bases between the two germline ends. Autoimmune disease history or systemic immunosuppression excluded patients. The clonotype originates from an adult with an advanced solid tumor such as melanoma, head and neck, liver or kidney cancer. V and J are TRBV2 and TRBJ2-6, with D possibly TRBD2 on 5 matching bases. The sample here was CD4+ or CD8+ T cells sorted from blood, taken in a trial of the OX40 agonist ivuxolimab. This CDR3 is CARGGGANVLTF. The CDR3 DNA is TGTGCCCGCGGAGGTGGGGCCAACGTCCTGACTTTC.